This TCR beta chain was sequenced for a study of early T cells in non-severe SARS-CoV-2 infection. Study background: Unsorted whole-blood RNA was sequenced in bulk, leaving chains unpaired. Points from the study as a whole: Missing private and CD4 specificities, VDJdb matching favored anti-spike CD8 responses.

Individual cDNA molecules were tagged with unique molecular identifiers, the study reported. Using its own MiXCR run on the 5' RACE reads, TCRdb lists one record per CDR3 protein. The sample shows 70,000 to 85,000 distinct CDR3 sequences, 12% of them seen only once. Germline V lookup: CDR1 SGHTA, CDR2 FQGNSA. Trimming took 4 bases from V and 6 from J, leaving 8 bases between them. The CDR3 is 12 residues long. This clonotype appeared many times. The target antigen is unknown. The sample taken for sequencing was whole blood. This receptor was obtained from an adult who was a healthcare worker with PCR-confirmed SARS-CoV-2 infection or an uninfected control (not recorded which). This chain uses TRBV7-2 with TRBJ2-3; possibly TRBD2 for D (6 bases). CDR3 protein: CASSSLADTQYF. The CDR3 bases are TGTGCCAGCAGCTCTCTAGCGGATACGCAGTATTTT.